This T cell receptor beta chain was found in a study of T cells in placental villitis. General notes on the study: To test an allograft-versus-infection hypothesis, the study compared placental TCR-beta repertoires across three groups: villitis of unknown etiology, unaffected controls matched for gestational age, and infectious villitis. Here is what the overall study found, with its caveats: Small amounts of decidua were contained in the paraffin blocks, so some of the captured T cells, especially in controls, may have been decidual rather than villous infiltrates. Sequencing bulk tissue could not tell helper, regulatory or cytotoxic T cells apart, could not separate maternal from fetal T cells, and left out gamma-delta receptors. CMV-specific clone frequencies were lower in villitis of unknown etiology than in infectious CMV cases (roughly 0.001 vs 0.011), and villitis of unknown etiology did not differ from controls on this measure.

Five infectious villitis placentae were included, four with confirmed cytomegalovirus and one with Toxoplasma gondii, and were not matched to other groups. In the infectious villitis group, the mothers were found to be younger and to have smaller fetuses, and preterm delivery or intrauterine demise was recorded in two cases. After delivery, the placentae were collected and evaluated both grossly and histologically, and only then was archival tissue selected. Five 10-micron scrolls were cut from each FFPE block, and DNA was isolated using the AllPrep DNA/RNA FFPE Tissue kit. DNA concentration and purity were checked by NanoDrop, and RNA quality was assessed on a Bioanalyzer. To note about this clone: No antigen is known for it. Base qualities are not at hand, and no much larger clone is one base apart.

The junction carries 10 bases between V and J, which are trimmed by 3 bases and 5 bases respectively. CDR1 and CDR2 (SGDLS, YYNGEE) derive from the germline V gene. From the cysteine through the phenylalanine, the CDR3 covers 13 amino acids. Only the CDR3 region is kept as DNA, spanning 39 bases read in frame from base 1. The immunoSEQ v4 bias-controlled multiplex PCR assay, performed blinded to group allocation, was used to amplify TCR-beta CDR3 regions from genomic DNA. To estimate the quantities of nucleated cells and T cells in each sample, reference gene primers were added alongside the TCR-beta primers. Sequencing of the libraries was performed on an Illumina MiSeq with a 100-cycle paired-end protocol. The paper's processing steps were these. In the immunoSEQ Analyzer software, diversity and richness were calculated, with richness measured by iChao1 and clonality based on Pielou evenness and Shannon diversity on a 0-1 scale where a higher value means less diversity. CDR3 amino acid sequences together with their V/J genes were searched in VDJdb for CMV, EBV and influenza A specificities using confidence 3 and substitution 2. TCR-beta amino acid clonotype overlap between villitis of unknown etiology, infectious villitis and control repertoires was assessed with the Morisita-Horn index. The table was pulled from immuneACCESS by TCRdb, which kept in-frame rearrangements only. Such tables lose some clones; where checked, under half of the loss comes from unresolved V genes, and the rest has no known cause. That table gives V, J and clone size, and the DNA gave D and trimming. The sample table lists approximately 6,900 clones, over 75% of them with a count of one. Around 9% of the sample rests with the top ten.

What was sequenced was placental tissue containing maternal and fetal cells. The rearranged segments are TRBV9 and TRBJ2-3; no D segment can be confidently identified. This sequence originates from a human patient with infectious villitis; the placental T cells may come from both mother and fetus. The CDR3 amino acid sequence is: CASSGAFVDTQYF. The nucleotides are TGTGCCAGCAGCGGGGCCTTTGTAGATACGCAGTATTTT.